Shown below are 7 T cell receptor beta chains from a single sample sequenced in a study of blood T cell repertoires in COVID-19. The repertoire was sequenced with immunoSEQ multiplex PCR; TCRdb's copy has only in-frame clones and lacks some. This table holds fewer than 350,000 clones, roughly 87% found once. The sequencing input was peripheral blood. The receptor set was obtained from a man aged 18-30 years with active or convalescent COVID-19.

This clone was recorded many times. This chain uses TRBV4-1 with TRBJ1-5; D gene uncertain. Trimming shortened V by 0 bases and J by 2 bases, and 14 bases separated the two germline ends. The CDR3 has 17 residues. Germline CDR1 reads MGHRA; CDR2 reads YSYEKL. This CDR3 reads CASSQELLRSRNQPQHF. For the CDR3, the DNA is TGCGCCAGCAGCCAAGAACTTCTCCGGTCCCGCAATCAGCCCCAGCATTTT.

The sample holds one count of this clone. The chain employs TRBV29-1 and TRBJ2-7; 12 bases are a match to TRBD1. J lost 5 bases, V lost 4 bases, and 3 bases had no gene match. CDR1 and CDR2 from the germline V gene are SQVTM and ANQGSEA. This CDR3 comprises 13 residues. CDR3 nucleotide sequence: TGCAGCGTTGTAGGGACAGGGGGCGACGAGCAGTACTTC. Residues: CSVVGTGGDEQYF.

The rearrangement joins TRBV9 to TRBJ2-5; tentative D call: TRBD1 (7 bases). CDR3 length: 15 amino acids. V lost 3 bases to trimming and J lost 1 base, with 13 bases between them. Per germline, CDR1 SGDLS and CDR2 YYNGEE. The DNA of the CDR3 is TGTGCCAGCAGCGCTCAGGGGGGACTCCAAGAGACCCAGTACTTC. It specifies CASSAQGGLQETQYF. Supplemented by reference TRBV9 and TRBJ2-5, the full variable domain reads DSGVTQTPKHLITATGQRVTLRCSPRSGDLSVYWYQQSLDQGLQFLIQYYNGEERAKGNILERFSAQQFPDLHSELNLSSLELGDSALYFCASSAQGGLQETQYFGPGTRLLVL.

The V and J genes are TRBV15 and TRBJ1-5; D is undetermined. CDR3 size: 18 residues. In germline, CDR1 is LNHNV, CDR2 YYDKDF (reference sequence). Deletions cut 3 bases from V and 0 bases from J, with 18 bases between. The CDR3 sequence is CATSSPPTRLNSNQPQHF. The CDR3 nucleotides are TGTGCCACCAGCAGTCCACCGACCCGACTTAATAGCAATCAGCCCCAGCATTTT.

The chain combines TRBV9 with TRBJ2-4; TRBD2 matches 14 bases. With 4 bases clipped from V and 0 bases from J, the junction kept 9 bases outside the gene matches. In germline, CDR1 is SGDLS, CDR2 YYNGEE. The CDR3 has 19 amino acids. The CDR3 spells CASSSGLAGGRLAKNIQYF. The CDR3 coding sequence is TGTGCCAGCAGCTCCGGACTAGCGGGGGGACGCCTAGCCAAAAACATTCAGTACTTC.

CDR3 nucleotide sequence: TGTGCCAGCAGCCCCCTCCGACGGCGCGGGGGTTATGAGTCCTACGAGCAGTACTTC. It encodes CASSPLRRRGGYESYEQYF. J is TRBJ2-7 and V is TRBV11-2; 7 bases are shared with TRBD2. The CDR3 runs to 19 residues. Germline-derived CDR1 and CDR2 are SGHAT and FQNNGV. Germline trimming cut 5 bases from V and 1 base from J; bases unmatched to any gene: 20. Filled out from reference TRBV11-2 and TRBJ2-7, the complete variable domain reads EAGVAQSPRYKIIEKRQSVAFWCNPISGHATLYWYQQILGQGPKLLIQFQNNGVVDDSQLPKDRFSAERLKGVDSTLKIQPAKLEDSAVYLCASSPLRRRGGYESYEQYFGPGTRLTVT.

The V and J genes are TRBV11-2 and TRBJ2-7; 12 bases are a match to TRBD2. This CDR3 is built from 17 residues. Germline trimming cut 0 bases from V and 0 bases from J; bases unmatched to any gene: 3. Germline V gene sequence: CDR1 SGHAT, CDR2 FQNNGV. The CDR3 DNA is TGTGCCAGCAGCTTAGATCCTAGCGGGGGGGGCTCCTACGAGCAGTACTTC. The encoded protein is CASSLDPSGGGSYEQYF.